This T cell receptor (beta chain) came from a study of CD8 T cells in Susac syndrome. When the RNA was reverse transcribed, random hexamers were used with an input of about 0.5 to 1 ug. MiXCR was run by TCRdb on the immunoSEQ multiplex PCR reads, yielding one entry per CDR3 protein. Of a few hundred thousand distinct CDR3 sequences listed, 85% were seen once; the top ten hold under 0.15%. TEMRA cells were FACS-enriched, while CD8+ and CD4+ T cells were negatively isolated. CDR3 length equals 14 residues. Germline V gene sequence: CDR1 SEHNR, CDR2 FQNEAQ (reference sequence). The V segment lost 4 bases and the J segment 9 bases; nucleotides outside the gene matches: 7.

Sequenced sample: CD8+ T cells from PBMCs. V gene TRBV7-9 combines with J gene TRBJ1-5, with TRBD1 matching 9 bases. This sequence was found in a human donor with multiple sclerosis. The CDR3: CASSSGTGFGPQHF. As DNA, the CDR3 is TGTGCCAGCAGCTCGGGGACAGGGTTCGGGCCCCAGCATTTT.